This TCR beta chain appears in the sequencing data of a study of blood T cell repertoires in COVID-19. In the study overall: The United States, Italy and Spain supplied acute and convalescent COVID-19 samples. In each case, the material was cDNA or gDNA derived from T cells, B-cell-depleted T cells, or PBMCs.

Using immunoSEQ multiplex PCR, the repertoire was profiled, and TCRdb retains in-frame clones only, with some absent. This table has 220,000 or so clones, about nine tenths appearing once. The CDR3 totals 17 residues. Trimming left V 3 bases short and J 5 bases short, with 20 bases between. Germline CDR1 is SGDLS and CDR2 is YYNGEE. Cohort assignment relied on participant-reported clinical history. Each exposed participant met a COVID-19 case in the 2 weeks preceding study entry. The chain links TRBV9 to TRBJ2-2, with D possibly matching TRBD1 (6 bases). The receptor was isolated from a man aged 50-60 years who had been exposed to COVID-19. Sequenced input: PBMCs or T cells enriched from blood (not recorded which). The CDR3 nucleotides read TGTGCCAGCAGCGCACCACAGGGTCAGGAGGAAACCGGGGAGCTGTTTTTT. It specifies CASSAPQGQEETGELFF.